The sequence of this T cell receptor (beta chain) was determined in a study of T cell changes during pregnancy in multiple sclerosis. Generated by immunoSEQ multiplex PCR, the TCRdb table keeps only in-frame clones and is missing some. Counted here are 45,000 to 50,000 clones, more than 85% occurring once; the ten biggest clones make up around 10%. This clone was seen only once. Germline V CDR1 and CDR2: SGDLS, YYNGEE. The ends were cut back, 4 bases at V and 6 bases at J, with 16 bases in the middle. This CDR3 comprises 14 residues. The chain is built from TRBV9 and TRBJ2-5, with a possible D match to TRBD2 (6 bases). The clonotype comes from a female donor with multiple sclerosis, enrolled in a pregnancy study. The starting material was CD8+ T cells from peripheral blood mononuclear cells, obtained after pregnancy. CDR3 residues: CASSSQSGDQTQYF. The CDR3 DNA reads as TGTGCCAGCAGCTCCCAATCGGGAGACCAGACCCAGTACTTC.